This T cell receptor beta chain was recovered during a study of T cells in Graves' hyperthyroidism and ophthalmopathy. V trimming: 3 bases; J trimming: 1 base; junction bases outside the gene matches: 2. The CDR3 contains 15 residues. CDR1 and CDR2 from the germline V gene are MDHEN and SYDVKM. This clonotype was seen repeatedly, ten times or more. RNA transcripts provided the source from which TCR beta CDR3 regions were amplified. HTBI primers were employed in a first-round RT-PCR of the TCR CDR3. TCRdb ran MiXCR on the multiplex PCR reads and lists one entry per CDR3 protein. The data contain roughly 600,000 distinct CDR3 sequences, roughly 15% of them singletons.

The genes are TRBV28 and TRBJ2-3, with TRBD2 identical over 9 bases. Sequenced: blood. This receptor was obtained from a woman between 50 and 59 years old with Graves' ophthalmopathy. CDR3 protein: CASSLEREGTDTQYF. The CDR3 DNA reads as TGTGCCAGCAGTTTGGAGCGGGAGGGCACAGATACGCAGTATTTT.